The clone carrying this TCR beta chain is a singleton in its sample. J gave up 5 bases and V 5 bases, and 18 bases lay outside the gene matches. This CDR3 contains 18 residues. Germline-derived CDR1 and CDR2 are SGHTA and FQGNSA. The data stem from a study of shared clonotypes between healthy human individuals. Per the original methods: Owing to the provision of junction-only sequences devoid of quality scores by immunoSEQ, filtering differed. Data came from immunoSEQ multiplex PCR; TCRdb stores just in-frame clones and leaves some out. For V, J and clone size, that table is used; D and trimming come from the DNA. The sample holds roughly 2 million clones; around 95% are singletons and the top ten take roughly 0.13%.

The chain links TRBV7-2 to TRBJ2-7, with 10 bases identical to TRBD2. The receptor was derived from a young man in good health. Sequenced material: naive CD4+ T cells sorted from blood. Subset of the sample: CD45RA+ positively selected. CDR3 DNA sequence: TGTGCCAGCAGCCTAGGACTCTCTAGGCTAGCGGGAGTCCACGAGCAGTACTTC. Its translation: CASSLGLSRLAGVHEQYF. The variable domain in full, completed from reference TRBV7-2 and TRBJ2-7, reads GAGVSQSPSNKVTEKGKDVELRCDPISGHTALYWYRQSLGQGLEFLIYFQGNSAPDKSGLPSDRFSAERTGGSVSTLTIQRTQQEDSAVYLCASSLGLSRLAGVHEQYFGPGTRLTVT.